These 3 T cell receptor beta chains came from one sample sequenced in a study of radiation and T cells in renal cell carcinoma (dated by TCRdb to 2019 to 2021). The sample's time point label, decoded: blood 4 weeks post-SBRT, at nephrectomy. The sample's treatment or condition label, in plain terms: 15 Gy SBRT to primary tumor, nephrectomy 4 weeks later. To prepare the library, the immunoSEQ multiplex PCR assay was applied. Here the immuneACCESS table is served through TCRdb, limited to in-frame sequences with V and J called. Missing clones are a known gap in these copies; in checked studies unresolved V genes cover under half, and the rest lacks a known reason. The sample records under 200,000 clones, less than 90% of which are singletons. Of the sample, approximately 11% falls within the top ten clones. The sample here was blood, taken from a patient whose treatment included radiotherapy and nephrectomy. All receptors derive from a woman aged 45 to 65 with renal cell carcinoma.

This clone is a singleton in its sample. This chain joins TRBV15 and TRBJ2-2; the match to TRBD1 covers 10 bases. Trimming cost V 5 bases and J 7 bases; bases outside gene matches: 10. CDR1 and CDR2 from the germline V gene are LNHNV and YYDKDF (reference sequence). This CDR3 is 16 amino acids long. CDR3 sequence reads: CATSPRDRGIGGELFF. The CDR3 region has the DNA TGTGCCACCAGCCCCCGGGACAGGGGCATAGGCGGGGAGCTGTTTTTT.

The V and J genes are TRBV7-9 and TRBJ1-1; the D is unclear. V lost 5 bases and J lost 5, with 9 bases in between. Looked up from germline, CDR1 is SEHNR and CDR2 is FQNEAQ (reference sequence). CDR3 length equals 12 residues. Written as DNA, the CDR3 is TGTGCCAGCAGCCGAGGCTGGACTGAAGCTTTCTTT. Its protein is CASSRGWTEAFF.

Remarks on this clone: This same CDR3 is encoded by further DNA sequences in the sample. V is TRBV20-1 and J is TRBJ1-2; D is undetermined. V dropped 1 base and J dropped 7 bases, with 7 bases sitting between them. The CDR3 is 11 residues long. Germline values: CDR1 DFQATT, CDR2 SNEGSKA (reference sequence). As DNA, the CDR3 is TGCAGTGCTAGAGGTGTACGTGGCTACACCTTC. This sequence encodes CSARGVRGYTF.